This T cell receptor beta chain was documented in a study of blood T cell repertoires in COVID-19. Overall study: Researchers got acute and convalescent COVID-19 samples from the United States, Italy and Spain.

The CDR3 contains 13 residues. Germline V gene data show CDR1 as SGHRS and CDR2 as YFSETQ. V lost 0 bases, J lost 7 bases, and 1 base stayed unmatched. Measured with immunoSEQ multiplex PCR; TCRdb has only the in-frame clones, and not every one. The repertoire consists of about 88,000 clones, with 70% to 85% occurring once and the leading ten covering around 23%. This rearrangement joins TRBV5-1 to TRBJ1-2, with 9 bases aligning to TRBD1. The TCR originated in a woman aged 55-70 years in a cohort sampled during active or convalescent COVID-19. Sequencing was carried out using peripheral blood. CDR3 bases: TGCGCCAGCAGCTTGGACAGGGGGCCTGGCTACACCTTC. Its protein product is CASSLDRGPGYTF. The whole variable domain, filled in from reference TRBV5-1 and TRBJ1-2, reads KAGVTQTPRYLIKTRGQQVTLSCSPISGHRSVSWYQQTPGQGLQFLFEYFSETQRNKGNFPGRFSGRQFSNSRSEMNVSTLELGDSALYLCASSLDRGPGYTFGSGTRLTVV.